This entry lists 10 T cell receptor beta chains sequenced from one sample in a study of blood T cell repertoires in COVID-19. The data were produced by immunoSEQ multiplex PCR, yet TCRdb's version contains in-frame clones alone and is incomplete. The sample has 130,000 or so clones, roughly three quarters seen once. Sequencing input: peripheral blood. Receptors originate from a woman in her sixties or seventies with acute or convalescent COVID-19.

This chain uses TRBV7-8 with TRBJ1-5; 10 nucleotides match TRBD1. The CDR3 runs 20 residues. J lost 0 bases, V lost 0 bases, and 11 bases had no gene match. Germline assignment: CDR1 SGHVS and CDR2 FQNEAQ. DNA of the CDR3: TGTGCCAGCAGCTTAGCGGGGGAGACAGGGGGCCTACGTAGCAATCAGCCCCAGCATTTT. Protein: CASSLAGETGGLRSNQPQHF.

The chain links TRBV10-3 to TRBJ2-1; D unresolved. Per the germline V gene, CDR1 is ENHRY and CDR2 is SYGVKD. The CDR3 totals 18 residues. V lost 6 bases to trimming and J lost 5 bases, with 26 bases between them. The CDR3: CAIRKSEEPTRSDNEQFF. CDR3 bases: TGTGCCATCAGGAAATCCGAGGAGCCAACCCGGTCGGACAATGAGCAGTTCTTC.

The chain combines TRBV6-6 with TRBJ1-2; D gene uncertain. Deletions cut 5 bases from V and 7 bases from J, with 8 bases between. This CDR3 is built from 11 residues. The germline CDR1 and CDR2 sequences are MNHNY and SVGAGI (reference sequence). CDR3 DNA sequence: TGTGCCAGCAGTCACGGAGGTGGCTACACCTTC. Its translation: CASSHGGGYTF.

This sequence joins TRBV9 and TRBJ2-7, with D uncertain. The CDR3 has 15 amino acids. CDR1 is SGDLS and CDR2 is YYNGEE in the germline V gene. Trimming took 0 bases from V and 0 from J, leaving 10 bases between them. The CDR3 loop is CASSVDPVSSYEQYF. CDR3 nucleotides: TGTGCCAGCAGCGTAGATCCGGTTAGCTCCTACGAGCAGTACTTC.

The genes are TRBV7-9 and TRBJ2-7; unclear D gene. V lost 2 bases and J 4 bases, leaving 3 bases between the germline ends. The CDR3 runs 11 residues. The germline V gene has CDR1 SEHNR and CDR2 FQNEAQ (reference sequence). CDR3 nucleotide sequence: TGTGCCAGCAGCTTATCTTACGAGCAGTACTTC. This encodes CASSLSYEQYF.

This clone was observed a few times. The chain joins TRBV3-1 (or the pseudogene TRBV3-2) to TRBJ1-3; a possible D gene is TRBD1 (6 bases). The germline V and J ends were trimmed by 4 bases and 1 base, with 11 bases remaining between them. CDR3 length: 15 amino acids. CDR1 and CDR2 from the germline V gene are LGHDT and YNNKEL (reference sequence). In nucleotides, the CDR3 is TGTGCCAGCAGCCGAAAGGGGGAGTCTGGAAACACCATATATTTT. Residues: CASSRKGESGNTIYF.

This chain joins TRBV6-1 and TRBJ1-1; D not certain. The germline V gene has CDR1 MNHNS and CDR2 SASEGT. Between the trimmed V and J ends, which lost 5 bases and 5 bases, there was a span of 9 bases. The CDR3 is 12 amino acids. The chain's CDR3 is CASSFRSTEAFF. In DNA, the CDR3 is TGTGCCAGCAGTTTCCGGTCAACTGAAGCTTTCTTT.

The V and J genes are TRBV6-7 and TRBJ2-2; D perhaps matches TRBD1 (5 bases). TRBV6-7 is identified as an open reading frame with a role that is uncertain. V was clipped by 0 bases and J by 1 base, with 9 bases between them. The CDR3 runs 16 residues. The CDR3 loop reads CASSYSQEMNTGELFF. CDR3 nucleotide sequence: TGTGCCAGCAGTTACTCACAGGAAATGAACACCGGGGAGCTGTTTTTT.

This clone turned up a few times. The V and J genes are TRBV7-6 and TRBJ1-5, with TRBD1 matching 7 bases. The CDR3 spans 15 residues. The V and J ends lost 5 bases and 5 bases, in that order; junction bases with no gene match: 9. Germline V gene data show CDR1 as SGHVS and CDR2 as FNYEAQ. CDR3 in amino acids: CASSQGTAGDQPQHF. The CDR3 nucleotides read TGTGCCAGCAGCCAGGGGACAGCCGGGGATCAGCCCCAGCATTTT. Looking up the rest from reference TRBV7-6 and TRBJ1-5 gives the full variable domain: GAGVSQSPRYKVTKRGQDVALRCDPISGHVSLYWYRQALGQGPEFLTYFNYEAQQDKSGLPNDRFSAERPEGSISTLTIQRTEQRDSAMYRCASSQGTAGDQPQHFGDGTRLSIL.

V and J are TRBV12-5 and TRBJ2-3; 12 bases are a match to TRBD2. CDR3 length: 20 residues. Germline-derived CDR1 and CDR2 are LGHNT and FRNRAP. V was pared by 5 bases and J by 6 bases, with 21 bases of the junction left unmatched. The CDR3 is CASGPGVIIGLAGKTDTQYF. DNA for the CDR3: TGTGCTAGTGGTCCGGGGGTTATCATTGGACTAGCGGGAAAGACGGATACGCAGTATTTT.